This T cell receptor (beta chain) came from a study of cytomegalovirus exposure and HLA in healthy donors. Notes on the study in general: Later on, a genetic analysis was performed. It linked a missense variant in DCLRE1C with V- and J-gene trimming of TCR beta.

As concerns this clone: The antigen is undetermined.

With 60 Vbeta and 13 Jbeta primers, the PCR was carried out. Method: immunoSEQ multiplex PCR; TCRdb's copy keeps in-frame clones and lacks some. There are fewer than 300,000 clones in the sample; roughly 85% occur only once, and around 4% lies in the top ten. The CDR3 consists of 15 residues. Germline V gene sequence: CDR1 MNHEY, CDR2 SMNVEV (reference sequence). Trimming removed 5 bases from V and 2 bases from J; junction bases left unmatched: 5. Sequencing was carried out using PBMCs. The sequence derives from a man aged 40-49 years in good health and CMV-seropositive. J is TRBJ2-7 and V is TRBV27; TRBD2 agrees at 11 bases. The CDR3 DNA reads TGTGCCAGCAGTACGACTAGCGGGGTTACCTACGAGCAGTACTTC. It codes for CASSTTSGVTYEQYF.